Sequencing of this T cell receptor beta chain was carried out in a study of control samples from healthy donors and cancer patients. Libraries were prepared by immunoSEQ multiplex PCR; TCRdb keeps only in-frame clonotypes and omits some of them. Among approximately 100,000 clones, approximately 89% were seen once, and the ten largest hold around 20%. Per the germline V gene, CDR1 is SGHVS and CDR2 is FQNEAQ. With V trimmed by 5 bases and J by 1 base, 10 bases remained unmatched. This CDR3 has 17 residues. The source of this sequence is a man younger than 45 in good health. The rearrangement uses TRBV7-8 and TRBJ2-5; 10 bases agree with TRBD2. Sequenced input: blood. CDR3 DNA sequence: TGTGCCAGCAGCCCGAGGGGAGCGGGGGGGATCCAAGAGACCCAGTACTTC. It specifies CASSPRGAGGIQETQYF.